This T cell receptor beta chain was identified during a study of T cell responses to AZD1222 COVID-19 vaccine. Study context: Investigators merged groups given second doses at roughly 4 or roughly 12 weeks. Regarding the study as a whole: In a largely white British group with more females than males, clonal diversity was possibly underestimated.

CDR1 is MNHEY and CDR2 is SVGAGI in the germline V gene. Between the trimmed V and J ends, which lost 5 bases and 2 bases, there was a span of 9 bases. The CDR3 loop spans 13 amino acids. In the case of this clone: The antigen is not known.

Sequenced by immunoSEQ multiplex PCR; TCRdb stores in-frame clones only, minus some. This table holds about 68,000 clones, 80% to 85% found once. The source of this sequence is an adult in good health. Sequenced material: peripheral blood, taken on day 0 of AZD1222 vaccination. The V gene is TRBV6-5, the J gene TRBJ1-1; D gene unclear. CDR3 in DNA: TGTGCCAGCAGTCCCGATCCAAACACTGAAGCTTTCTTT. Protein: CASSPDPNTEAFF.